Listed here is a single TCR beta chain. No antigen is known for it. The PCR was carried out with 60 Vbeta primers and 13 Jbeta primers. The data were produced by immunoSEQ multiplex PCR, yet TCRdb's version contains in-frame clones alone and is incomplete. The sample contains some 150,000 clones, 75% to 85% of which appear only once. This sample is drawn from a study of cytomegalovirus exposure and HLA in healthy donors. Whole-study findings and limits: Judged likely to be a sequencing artifact was a cluster of highly shared sequence variants. There were around 160 TCR beta chains listed as cytomegalovirus-associated.

CDR3 length equals 15 residues. Germline V gene sequence: CDR1 MDHEN, CDR2 SYDVKM. V gene TRBV28 combines with J gene TRBJ2-5, with D perhaps matching TRBD1 (7 bases). The J call may be incorrect, as the DNA end agrees better with TRBJ2-7. This TCR was sampled from a woman younger than 30 in good health and CMV-seropositive. Sequencing was done on a sample of PBMCs. The CDR3 sequence is CASSLRQGGGYEQYF. The CDR3 DNA is TGTGCCAGCAGTTTAAGACAGGGAGGTGGCTACGAGCAGTACTTC.